This T cell receptor (beta chain) was profiled in a study of cytotoxic CD8 clonotypes in ibrutinib-treated CLL. General observations from the study: There were few public clonotypes, and on treatment they contracted or stayed stable.

On this clone: What it binds is not known.

TCRdb keeps only in-frame clones here, not all; method: immunoSEQ multiplex PCR. The sample has about 130,000 clones, approximately 81% seen once. V was cut by 0 bases and J by 4 bases, with 8 bases left in between. The CDR3 is 14 amino acids. Germline lookup yields CDR1 MGHRA and CDR2 YSYEKL. This material consisted of PBMCs, taken after 24 months of ibrutinib treatment. The TCR sequence derives from a human donor with chronic lymphocytic leukemia. This chain connects TRBV4-1 to TRBJ2-3; D is tentatively TRBD1 or TRBD2 (5 bases each). CDR3 sequence: CASSQDRGADTQYF. The CDR3 DNA follows: TGCGCCAGCAGCCAAGATCGGGGCGCAGATACGCAGTATTTT.